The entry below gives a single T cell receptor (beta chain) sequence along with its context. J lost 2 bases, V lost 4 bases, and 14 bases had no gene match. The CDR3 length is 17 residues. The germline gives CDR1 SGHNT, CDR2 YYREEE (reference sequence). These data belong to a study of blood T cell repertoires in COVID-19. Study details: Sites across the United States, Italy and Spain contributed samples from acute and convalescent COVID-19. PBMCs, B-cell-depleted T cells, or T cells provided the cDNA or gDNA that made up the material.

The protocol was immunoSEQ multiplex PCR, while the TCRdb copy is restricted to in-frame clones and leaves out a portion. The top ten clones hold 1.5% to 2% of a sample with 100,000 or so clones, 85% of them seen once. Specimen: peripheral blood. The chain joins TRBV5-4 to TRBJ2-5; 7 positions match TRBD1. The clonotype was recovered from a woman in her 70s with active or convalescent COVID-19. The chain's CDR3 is CASSPGQVPALQETQYF. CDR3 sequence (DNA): TGTGCCAGCAGCCCAGGACAGGTCCCGGCCCTACAAGAGACCCAGTACTTC.